Below, 25 T cell receptor beta chains from the same sample are listed, as sequenced in a study of shared clonotypes between healthy human individuals. Measured with immunoSEQ multiplex PCR; TCRdb has only the in-frame clones, and not every one. The repertoire consists of approximately 2.4 million clones, with 90% to 97% occurring once and the leading ten covering roughly 0.13%. Input material: naive CD4+ T cells sorted from blood. Specified subset: CD45RA+ positively selected. The receptors shown here come from a man aged 18 to 29 in good health.

The rearrangement uses TRBV2 and TRBJ1-1; maybe TRBD1 (6 bases). The CDR3 covers 14 residues. Germline lookup yields CDR1 SNHLY and CDR2 FYNNEI. V shed 6 bases and J shed 1 base, with 12 bases lying between them. The CDR3 coding sequence is TGTGCCAGCAGAACAGGGTCCCAGAACACTGAAGCTTTCTTT. Amino acid sequence: CASRTGSQNTEAFF.

About this clone itself: Other DNA variants within this sample encode the same CDR3. This chain uses TRBV20-1 with TRBJ2-1, with D unclear. The CDR3 covers 11 residues. V was trimmed by 3 bases and J by 9 bases, leaving 9 bases between them. The germline V gene encodes CDR1 DFQATT and CDR2 SNEGSKA (reference sequence). The CDR3 nucleotides are TGCAGTGCTAGGGGTCTCGGTGAGCAGTTCTTC. This codes for CSARGLGEQFF.

The chain carries TRBV25-1 and TRBJ1-2, with unresolved D. CDR1 and CDR2 (germline): MGHDK, SYGVNS. Deletions cut 4 bases from V and 3 bases from J, with 12 bases between. The CDR3 contains 14 residues. The CDR3 DNA sequence: TGTGCCAGCAGTGCGCCGGGGTTGCACTATGGCTACACCTTC. Translated: CASSAPGLHYGYTF.

CDR3 protein: CASSTGINQPQHF. Here the CDR3 DNA reads TGTGCCAGCAGTACAGGAATCAATCAGCCCCAGCATTTT. V is TRBV6-5 and J is TRBJ1-5, with a tentative D call TRBD1 (5 bases). The CDR3 length is 13 residues. V was cut by 5 bases and J by 3 bases, with 8 bases left in between. CDR1 MNHEY and CDR2 SVGAGI come from the germline V gene.

The chain carries TRBV12-5 and TRBJ2-3; 9 nucleotides line up with TRBD2. The V gene's germline CDR1 is LGHNT and CDR2 FRNRAP. V gave up 2 bases and J gave up 2 bases; unmatched junction bases: 8. The CDR3 runs to 17 residues. The CDR3 is CASGLPKGLALTDTQYF. The DNA for the CDR3 is TGTGCTAGTGGTTTGCCAAAGGGACTAGCCCTCACAGATACGCAGTATTTT.

The chain carries TRBV13 and TRBJ2-7; 12 bases are shared with TRBD2. This CDR3 has 17 residues. Losses at the gene ends were 1 base for V and 0 bases for J; bases not matched to a gene: 4. The germline gives CDR1 PRHDT, CDR2 FYEKMQ (reference sequence). The CDR3 DNA sequence: TGTGCCAGCAGCTTAGACGGGACTAGCGGGTTCTCCTACGAGCAGTACTTC. It specifies CASSLDGTSGFSYEQYF.

This sequence joins TRBV12-5 and TRBJ2-2, with D unresolved. Trimming removed 0 bases at V and 4 bases at J, with 6 bases between. The CDR3 length is 14 residues. Per germline, CDR1 LGHNT and CDR2 FRNRAP. The chain's CDR3 is CASGLVLATGELFF. In nucleotides, the CDR3 is TGTGCTAGTGGTTTGGTGTTGGCCACCGGGGAGCTGTTTTTT.

The chain couples TRBV7-2 to TRBJ2-7; D is unclear. The CDR3 is 12 amino acids. Per the germline V gene, CDR1 is SGHTA and CDR2 is FQGNSA. Trimming shortened V by 5 bases and J by 0 bases, and 5 bases separated the two germline ends. CDR3 bases: TGTGCCAGCAGCGGCAACTCCTACGAGCAGTACTTC. Translated: CASSGNSYEQYF.

As concerns this clone: Other DNA sequences within the sample encode an identical CDR3. This chain uses TRBV20-1 with TRBJ2-7; no definite D call. V dropped 4 bases and J dropped 3 bases, with 7 bases sitting between them. The CDR3 has 11 amino acids. CDR1 and CDR2 (germline): DFQATT, SNEGSKA (reference sequence). CDR3 in amino acids: CSATQDYEQYF. The CDR3 DNA is TGCAGTGCTACTCAGGACTACGAGCAGTACTTC.

The rearrangement joins TRBV5-1 to TRBJ2-1, with D tentatively TRBD1 (6 bases). Between the trimmed V and J ends, which lost 4 bases and 7 bases, there was a span of 21 bases. Germline V gene data show CDR1 as SGHRS and CDR2 as YFSETQ. The CDR3 totals 16 residues. The CDR3 region is CASSDAGTIPSNEQFF. CDR3 DNA sequence: TGCGCCAGCAGCGATGCCGGGACAATCCCGTCAAATGAGCAGTTCTTC.

The chain has TRBV10-3 and TRBJ2-7; D is possibly TRBD1 (6 bases). Trimming removed 6 bases at V and 5 bases at J, with 14 bases between. CDR1 is ENHRY, CDR2 SYGVKD, per germline. The CDR3 consists of 13 residues. As DNA, the CDR3 is TGTGCCATCAGACCAGGGACAAGCGACGAGCAGTACTTC. As protein: CAIRPGTSDEQYF.

This chain connects TRBV2 to TRBJ1-5; maybe TRBD1 (6 bases). This CDR3 has 14 residues. Germline loops: CDR1 SNHLY, CDR2 FYNNEI. V was cut by 5 bases and J by 10 bases, with 18 bases left in between. This CDR3 is CASSYTGKGEPQHF. CDR3 DNA: TGTGCCAGCAGTTACACAGGGAAGGGAGAACCCCAGCATTTT. Full variable domain (missing parts from reference TRBV2 and TRBJ1-5): EPEVTQTPSHQVTQMGQEVILRCVPISNHLYFYWYRQILGQKVEFLVSFYNNEISEKSEIFDDQFSVERPDGSNFTLKIRSTKLEDSAMYFCASSYTGKGEPQHFGDGTRLSIL.

This chain joins TRBV9 and TRBJ1-1, with 11 bases that match TRBD1. The ends lost 3 bases at V and 4 bases at J; junction bases unmatched: 5. The CDR3 runs 15 residues. Looked up from germline, CDR1 is SGDLS and CDR2 is YYNGEE. The CDR3 DNA sequence: TGTGCCAGCAGCGACCCCGGGACAGGGGGCACTGAAGCTTTCTTT. Its protein is CASSDPGTGGTEAFF.

The rearrangement links TRBV30 to TRBJ1-2; perhaps TRBD1 as D (5 bases). V lost 8 bases and J 6 bases, leaving 16 bases between the germline ends. The CDR3 extends over 12 amino acids. Germline CDR1 is GTSNPN and CDR2 is SVGIG (reference sequence). Written as DNA, the CDR3 is TGTGCCAAGTTCAATAGAGGGGATGGCTACACCTTC. This gives the protein CAKFNRGDGYTF.

This clone appeared a single time. CDR3 amino acids: CASSQDSRISDTQYF. CDR3 bases: TGTGCCAGCAGCCAGGACAGCCGGATCTCAGATACGCAGTATTTT. This chain connects TRBV5-4 to TRBJ2-3; TRBD1 is a possible D gene (6 bases). Germline V gene data show CDR1 as SGHNT and CDR2 as YYREEE (reference sequence). This CDR3 spans 15 amino acids. V lost 4 bases to trimming and J lost 4 bases, with 16 bases between them.

This clone occurred once. Other DNA sequences of this sample code for an identical CDR3. The genes are TRBV28 and TRBJ2-7; D may be TRBD1 (5 bases). The CDR3 has 13 amino acids. In germline, CDR1 is MDHEN, CDR2 SYDVKM. Trimming took off 5 bases at V and 4 bases at J, with 12 bases between the two ends. The CDR3 DNA reads TGTGCCAGCAGTCCCAGGGTACCTTACGAGCAGTACTTC. Translating gives CASSPRVPYEQYF.

As for this clone: Additional DNA sequences in this sample encode the identical CDR3. J is TRBJ2-5 and V is TRBV5-1; a weak D match, TRBD1 (5 bases). CDR1 and CDR2 (germline): SGHRS, YFSETQ. The CDR3 is made up of 12 amino acids. V dropped 5 bases and J dropped 5 bases, with 10 bases sitting between them. This chain's CDR3 is CASSADSETQYF. For the CDR3, the DNA is TGCGCCAGCAGTGCCGACAGCGAGACCCAGTACTTC.

The chain carries TRBV6-5 and TRBJ1-2; 8 bases match TRBD1. J gave up 4 bases and V 7 bases, and 11 bases lay outside the gene matches. There are 15 residues in the CDR3. Germline CDR1 reads MNHEY; CDR2 reads SVGAGI. CDR3 loop: CASKGQGPLSYGYTF. The CDR3 bases are TGTGCCAGCAAAGGACAGGGCCCCCTCAGCTATGGCTACACCTTC.

CDR3 sequence: CASSPGLGQSSGNTIYF. The CDR3 DNA sequence: TGTGCCAGCAGCCCTGGGCTCGGACAGAGCTCTGGAAACACCATATATTTT. This chain connects TRBV4-2 to TRBJ1-3; D is perhaps TRBD1 (6 bases). Germline CDR1 LGHNA, CDR2 YNFKEQ. CDR3 length: 17 amino acids. V lost 4 bases, J lost 0 bases, and 16 bases lay in between.

This rearrangement joins TRBV6-5 to TRBJ2-7; 10 nucleotides align to TRBD1. This CDR3 contains 14 residues. V dropped 7 bases and J dropped 2; count of bases not matched to a gene: 5. Germline V CDR1 and CDR2: MNHEY, SVGAGI. The CDR3 DNA sequence: TGTGCCAGCAAGGGACAGGGGATTACCTACGAGCAGTACTTC. Amino acids: CASKGQGITYEQYF.

The chain combines TRBV5-1 with TRBJ1-2; no clear D gene. With 0 bases removed from V and 6 bases from J, the gap between germline ends came to 9 bases. Looked up from germline, CDR1 is SGHRS and CDR2 is YFSETQ. The CDR3 loop spans 13 amino acids. DNA for the CDR3: TGCGCCAGCAGCTTGGAACCCCCCCATGGCTACACCTTC. Protein product: CASSLEPPHGYTF.

The chain carries TRBV7-8 and TRBJ2-1, with 12 bases lining up with TRBD2. V was clipped by 1 base and J by 7 bases; unmatched bases: 2. Germline V gene lookup returns CDR1 SGHVS and CDR2 FQNEAQ. There are 15 residues in the CDR3. DNA for the CDR3: TGTGCCAGCAGCTTAGGGACTAGCGGGATTAATGAGCAGTTCTTC. Translated, it gives CASSLGTSGINEQFF.

This chain links TRBV7-2 with TRBJ2-1; weak D call: TRBD1 (6 bases). The CDR3 is 15 residues long. Germline V gene lookup returns CDR1 SGHTA and CDR2 FQGNSA. The V and J ends lost 5 bases and 4 bases respectively, with 15 bases between them. The CDR3 reads CASSTTGPGYNEQFF. DNA for the CDR3: TGTGCCAGCAGCACGACAGGACCGGGTTACAATGAGCAGTTCTTC.

The CDR3 here is CASRSPLNTEAFF. CDR3 DNA: TGTGCCAGCAGATCCCCCTTAAACACTGAAGCTTTCTTT. This chain connects TRBV6-5 to TRBJ1-1; D unresolved. Trimming cost V 6 bases and J 2 bases, with 10 bases left between them. The CDR3 has 13 residues. Germline V CDR1 and CDR2: MNHEY, SVGAGI.

The V call is TRBV19, the J call TRBJ2-2, with 7 nucleotides matching TRBD2. The V and J ends lost 3 bases and 5 bases, in that order; junction bases with no gene match: 9. From germline, CDR1 is LNHDA and CDR2 SQIVND (reference sequence). The CDR3 sequence is 16 residues long. CDR3 bases: TGTGCCAGTAGTATTGGTGGGACTAAAGGGACCGGGGAGCTGTTTTTT. This sequence encodes CASSIGGTKGTGELFF.